This T cell receptor beta chain derives from a study of cytomegalovirus exposure and HLA in healthy donors. Study-wide background: Early released data comprised about 85 million unique TCRs from HLA-typed donors. In terms of ancestry, the Caucasian-associated cluster contained roughly 80% of the roughly 360 genotyped donors.

The PCR ran on 60 Vbeta and 13 Jbeta primers. Only in-frame clones appear in the TCRdb table, and some are missing; sequencing was by immunoSEQ multiplex PCR. The sample contains around 150,000 clones, around 9% of which appear only once. Notes on the study in general: Later analysis associated a missense DCLRE1C variant with TCR beta V- and J-gene trimming. Most TCR sequences proved rare, with some public TCRs found in many donors.

Note on this clone: What it binds is not known.

CDR1 and CDR2 (germline): SGHNT, YENEEA. Trimming removed 5 bases from V and 2 bases from J, with 9 bases in between. CDR3 length equals 14 residues. The chain has TRBV11-3 and TRBJ2-2; a possible D gene is TRBD1 (6 bases). Input material: PBMCs. This receptor was obtained from a woman aged 40 to 49 in good health and CMV-seropositive. CDR3 nucleotide sequence: TGTGCCAGCAGCCAAGGGGGTAACACCGGGGAGCTGTTTTTT. Protein product: CASSQGGNTGELFF.